The 13 T cell receptor beta chains reported below all come from one sample, sequenced in a study of Ad26.COV2.S vaccination and SARS-CoV-2 variants. Profiled with immunoSEQ multiplex PCR; TCRdb holds only in-frame clones, not every one. In the table there are about 350,000 clones, around 89% of which are singletons. The treatment is: 15 to 20 received Ad26.COV2.S at low or high dose, single or two shots; roughly five received placebo; per-sample allocation not given. Each sample was drawn 63 days after the first injection (of vaccine or placebo). Sequenced here: peripheral blood, sampled in a trial of Ad26.COV2.S vaccine versus placebo. The receptors derive from a person aged 18 to 65 who received the Ad26.COV2.S COVID-19 vaccine or a placebo.

V is TRBV9 and J is TRBJ2-3; D may be TRBD1 (6 bases). Germline CDR1 reads SGDLS; CDR2 reads YYNGEE. The CDR3 extends over 16 amino acids. V gave up 1 base and J gave up 5 bases, with 17 bases separating them. The chain's CDR3 is CASSVKGHTHGDTQYF. CDR3 DNA sequence: TGTGCCAGCAGCGTAAAGGGACATACTCACGGAGATACGCAGTATTTT. Supplemented by reference TRBV9 and TRBJ2-3, the full variable domain reads DSGVTQTPKHLITATGQRVTLRCSPRSGDLSVYWYQQSLDQGLQFLIQYYNGEERAKGNILERFSAQQFPDLHSELNLSSLELGDSALYFCASSVKGHTHGDTQYFGPGTRLTVL.

V is TRBV2 and J is TRBJ1-6; no reliable D call. The CDR3 spans 15 residues. V lost 2 bases, J lost 9 bases, and 14 bases lay in between. Germline lookup yields CDR1 SNHLY and CDR2 FYNNEI. CDR3 sequence reads: CASSEWAAVGSPLHF. CDR3 nucleotides: TGTGCCAGCAGTGAATGGGCGGCGGTCGGTTCACCCCTCCACTTT.

This clone was detected a few times. The chain recombines TRBV6-5 with TRBJ2-2, with 11 bases aligning to TRBD2. Germline V gene sequence: CDR1 MNHEY, CDR2 SVGAGI. J lost 3 bases, V lost 4 bases, and 4 bases had no gene match. The CDR3 covers 16 residues. The CDR3 sequence is CASSLIAGGDTGELFF. For the CDR3, the DNA is TGTGCCAGCAGTTTGATAGCGGGGGGGGACACCGGGGAGCTGTTTTTT.

The CDR3 DNA sequence: TGTGCCAGCAGCCAGGGACAGGGGCCTACCTACGAGCAGTACTTC. Translating gives CASSQGQGPTYEQYF. The chain combines TRBV4-2 with TRBJ2-7; 10 bases are shared with TRBD1. CDR1 LGHNA and CDR2 YNFKEQ come from the germline V gene. J lost 2 bases, V lost 3 bases, and 4 bases had no gene match. The CDR3 loop spans 15 amino acids.

The rearrangement uses TRBV5-1 and TRBJ2-2; unclear D gene. Trimming stripped 2 bases from V and 0 bases from J, with 11 bases between. The CDR3 consists of 16 residues. Germline values: CDR1 SGHRS, CDR2 YFSETQ. The CDR3 nucleotides are TGCGCCAGCAGCTTCGACCTTGGTTCGAACACCGGGGAGCTGTTTTTT. Protein: CASSFDLGSNTGELFF.

This sequence joins TRBV24-1 and TRBJ1-5; TRBD1 is a possible D gene (5 bases). Germline V gene sequence: CDR1 KGHDR, CDR2 SFDVKD. Deletions cut 6 bases from V and 8 bases from J, with 10 bases between. CDR3 length equals 12 residues. CDR3 loop: CATSSGGEPQHF. The CDR3 DNA reads as TGTGCCACCAGTTCTGGAGGGGAGCCCCAGCATTTT.

This rearrangement joins TRBV6-2 or TRBV6-3 to TRBJ1-2; 7 bases fit TRBD1. Germline V gene lookup returns CDR1 MNHEY and CDR2 SVGEGT. The length of the CDR3 is 13 residues. V shed 10 bases, J shed 2 bases, and the junction held 7 bases outside the gene matches. DNA for the CDR3: TGTGCCACCCGCCCGACAGGGAACTATGGCTACACCTTC. It codes for CATRPTGNYGYTF.

This chain connects TRBV7-2 to TRBJ2-3, with D maybe TRBD2 (9 bases). CDR1 is SGHTA and CDR2 is FQGNSA in the germline V gene. Trimming took 6 bases from V and 2 from J, leaving 18 bases between them. This CDR3 region has 16 residues. CDR3 protein: CASRPGGGRDTDTQYF. The CDR3 nucleotides read TGTGCCAGCAGACCAGGGGGCGGGAGGGACACAGATACGCAGTATTTT.

Only one count was recorded for this clone. The V gene is TRBV7-8, the J gene TRBJ1-1; 10 positions match TRBD1. The ends lost 3 bases at V and 4 bases at J; junction bases unmatched: 8. Germline V gene lookup returns CDR1 SGHVS and CDR2 FQNEAQ. The CDR3 spans 16 residues. CDR3 residues: CASSFRDRGPGTEAFF. In DNA form, the CDR3 reads TGTGCCAGCAGCTTCCGGGACAGGGGTCCTGGCACTGAAGCTTTCTTT.

The chain employs TRBV6-1 and TRBJ2-4, with D unclear. There are 13 residues in the CDR3. Trimming left V 3 bases short and J 8 bases short, with 11 bases between. Germline V gene lookup returns CDR1 MNHNS and CDR2 SASEGT. This CDR3 is CASSDLQRDIQYF. The CDR3 coding sequence is TGTGCCAGCAGTGACTTACAAAGGGACATTCAGTACTTC.

This clone was observed a handful of times. Other DNA variants within this sample encode the same CDR3. The V call is TRBV2, the J call TRBJ2-2; perhaps TRBD1 as D (5 bases). Looked up from germline, CDR1 is SNHLY and CDR2 is FYNNEI. The CDR3 is 14 amino acids. Trimming shortened V by 2 bases and J by 5 bases, and 9 bases separated the two germline ends. The CDR3 reads CASSELRDTGELFF. The CDR3 nucleotides read TGTGCCAGCAGTGAACTCAGGGATACCGGGGAGCTGTTTTTT.

The chain recombines TRBV7-8 with TRBJ2-1; 9 bases are a match to TRBD2. Germline values: CDR1 SGHVS, CDR2 FQNEAQ. V trimming: 1 base; J trimming: 8 bases; junction bases outside the gene matches: 6. The CDR3 loop spans 15 amino acids. The CDR3 here is CASSLELAGDYEQFF. The CDR3 bases are TGTGCCAGCAGCTTAGAGTTAGCGGGGGATTATGAGCAGTTCTTC.

The chain uses TRBV7-6 and TRBJ2-3, with 12 positions matching TRBD2. This CDR3 region has 18 residues. Germline lookup yields CDR1 SGHVS and CDR2 FNYEAQ. V shed 5 bases and J 0 bases; nucleotides not matched to a gene: 9. The CDR3 is CASSPGLAGGKSTDTQYF. In DNA, the CDR3 is TGTGCCAGCAGCCCGGGGCTAGCGGGGGGGAAGAGCACAGATACGCAGTATTTT.